This TCR beta chain emerged from a study of shared clonotypes between healthy human individuals. Overall study findings and caveats: On the whole, naive subsets had larger estimated richness than memory subsets had.

This clone came up once. Antigen: not known. With 1 base clipped from V and 7 bases from J, the junction kept 13 bases outside the gene matches. Per germline, CDR1 SEHNR and CDR2 FQNEAQ (reference sequence). There are 16 residues in the CDR3. Profiling relied on immunoSEQ multiplex PCR, and the TCRdb table lists in-frame clones only, not all of them. The table has millions of clones, roughly nine tenths seen once. The chain is built from TRBV7-9 and TRBJ2-7; TRBD2 matches 7 bases. Source material: naive CD4+ T cells sorted from blood. Subset in this sample: CD45RA+ positively selected. This TCR was recovered from a young man in good health. CDR3 in DNA: TGTGCCAGCAGCTTAGAACATTTGGGACTAATCCCAGAGCAGTACTTC. Protein sequence: CASSLEHLGLIPEQYF.